This T cell receptor (beta chain) was identified in a study of blood T cell repertoires in COVID-19. Clones were sequenced by immunoSEQ multiplex PCR, and TCRdb holds only the in-frame ones, with some missing. The sample holds fewer than 200,000 clones, around 87% seen once. CDR1 and CDR2 from the germline V gene are MNHNS and SASEGT. The CDR3 consists of 16 residues. V lost 0 bases to trimming and J lost 7 bases, with 18 bases between them. In this sample, this clone turned up once. This TCR came from a middle-aged man with active or convalescent COVID-19. The material sequenced was peripheral blood. This chain joins TRBV6-1 and TRBJ1-2, with D tentatively TRBD1 (5 bases). The CDR3 region is CASSEALWGGKGGYTF. CDR3 DNA: TGTGCCAGCAGTGAAGCCCTATGGGGGGGGAAAGGTGGCTACACCTTC.